Presented here are 8 T cell receptor beta chains from one specimen sequenced in a study of T-cell reconstitution after alpha-beta-depleted transplantation in children. This sample's TCRbeta library carried unique molecular identifier barcodes. TCRdb fed the PCR reads into MiXCR, producing one record per CDR3 protein. The data hold roughly 200,000 distinct CDR3 sequences, with less than 15% observed a single time. Sequenced material: PBMCs from the stem cell graft donor, taken from the stem cell graft. These receptors were obtained from a human donor who donated a stem cell graft to a child with acute lymphoblastic leukemia.

This clonotype occurred many times. The chain recombines TRBV20-1 with TRBJ2-7; 8 positions agree with TRBD2. The germline gives CDR1 DFQATT, CDR2 SNEGSKA (reference sequence). The CDR3 contains 15 residues. The ends lost 0 bases at V and 2 bases at J; junction bases unmatched: 6. The CDR3 sequence is CSARDPGLDAYEQYF. CDR3 in DNA: TGCAGTGCTAGAGACCCGGGACTAGACGCCTACGAGCAGTACTTC.

This clonotype was detected ten times or more. The chain links TRBV5-1 to TRBJ1-4; D call uncertain. The CDR3 is made up of 15 amino acids. V was shortened by 2 bases and J by 4 bases, with 12 bases between the two germline ends. CDR1 is SGHRS, CDR2 YFSETQ, per germline. This CDR3 is CASSFRHGLNEKLFF. CDR3 DNA: TGCGCCAGCAGCTTTCGGCACGGACTTAATGAAAAACTGTTTTTT.

This clonotype was counted ten times or more. V is TRBV12-3 or TRBV12-4 and J is TRBJ1-5; 8 nucleotides agree with TRBD1. The V and J ends lost 5 bases and 6 bases, in that order; junction bases with no gene match: 12. CDR3 length: 16 amino acids. CDR3 protein: CASSGHGQGESQPQHF. The CDR3 DNA is TGTGCCAGCAGTGGCCATGGACAGGGAGAGAGTCAGCCCCAGCATTTT.

The table lists this clonotype with a few counts. DNA of the CDR3: TGTGCCTGGGCCGACTTGGGGAACTACGAGCAGTACTTC. Translating gives CAWADLGNYEQYF. The J gene is TRBJ2-7, the V gene TRBV30, with D unclear. From germline, CDR1 is GTSNPN and CDR2 SVGIG (reference sequence). Between the trimmed V and J ends, which lost 5 bases and 3 bases, there was a span of 14 bases. CDR3 size: 13 residues.

In its sample, this clonotype was seen many times. The chain employs TRBV6-5 and TRBJ2-3; no clear D. Germline V gene data show CDR1 as MNHEY and CDR2 as SVGAGI. With 0 bases removed from V and 1 base from J, the gap between germline ends came to 11 bases. This CDR3 comprises 16 residues. CDR3 region: CASSYSGPSRTDTQYF. As DNA, the CDR3 is TGTGCCAGCAGTTACTCAGGCCCGTCCCGCACAGATACGCAGTATTTT.

This clonotype was counted only a few times. The chain recombines TRBV12-3 or TRBV12-4 with TRBJ2-5; 15 positions agree with TRBD2. The trim removed 6 bases at V and 4 bases at J, leaving 9 bases unmatched. CDR3 length equals 17 residues. The CDR3 sequence is CASRPSSGLAGGETQYF. The DNA for the CDR3 is TGTGCCAGCAGGCCTTCCTCGGGACTAGCGGGAGGAGAGACCCAGTACTTC.

This clonotype was detected many times. The rearrangement joins TRBV3-1 to TRBJ2-7, with unresolved D. Germline V gene lookup returns CDR1 LGHDT and CDR2 YNNKEL (reference sequence). CDR3 length equals 13 residues. The V end lost 1 base, the J end lost 0 bases, and 4 bases lay between the germline ends. CDR3 region: CASSQGISYEQYF. The CDR3 DNA is TGTGCCAGCAGCCAAGGAATCTCCTACGAGCAGTACTTC.

The sample holds many counts of this clonotype. The chain combines TRBV5-1 with TRBJ2-1; D might be TRBD1 (5 bases). V gave up 0 bases and J gave up 6 bases, with 19 bases separating them. The CDR3 extends over 17 amino acids. Germline V gene data show CDR1 as SGHRS and CDR2 as YFSETQ. CDR3 amino acids: CASSLEGGAPRPNEQFF. The CDR3 region has the DNA TGCGCCAGCAGCTTGGAGGGTGGGGCCCCACGACCCAATGAGCAGTTCTTC.